This T cell receptor beta chain came from a study of T-cell memory formation after mild COVID-19. Study details: TCR clustering was largely donor specific. Study-level findings and limits: The CD4+ clones that contracted clustered mainly within CM and EM, and the CD8+ clones concentrated in EMRA.

TCRdb ran MiXCR on the 5' RACE reads and lists one entry per CDR3 protein. The sample carries about 250,000 distinct CDR3 sequences, about a sixth recorded once. This clonotype appeared many times. The antigen is undetermined. Unmatched junction bases numbered 4, after V lost 4 bases and J lost 2 bases. This CDR3 is 15 amino acids long. Germline assignment: CDR1 SGHTA and CDR2 FQGNSA. This TCR derives from a man younger than 35 who had mild COVID-19 (a few samples of this study predate the infection). Cell type and time point are not known. This rearrangement joins TRBV7-2 to TRBJ2-5; 10 nucleotides match TRBD2. Sequences were obtained from PBMCs or a T cell subset sorted from them (not recorded which). The CDR3 nucleotides are TGTGCCAGCAGCTCAACTAGCGGGGTACAAGAGACCCAGTACTTC. It translates to CASSSTSGVQETQYF.